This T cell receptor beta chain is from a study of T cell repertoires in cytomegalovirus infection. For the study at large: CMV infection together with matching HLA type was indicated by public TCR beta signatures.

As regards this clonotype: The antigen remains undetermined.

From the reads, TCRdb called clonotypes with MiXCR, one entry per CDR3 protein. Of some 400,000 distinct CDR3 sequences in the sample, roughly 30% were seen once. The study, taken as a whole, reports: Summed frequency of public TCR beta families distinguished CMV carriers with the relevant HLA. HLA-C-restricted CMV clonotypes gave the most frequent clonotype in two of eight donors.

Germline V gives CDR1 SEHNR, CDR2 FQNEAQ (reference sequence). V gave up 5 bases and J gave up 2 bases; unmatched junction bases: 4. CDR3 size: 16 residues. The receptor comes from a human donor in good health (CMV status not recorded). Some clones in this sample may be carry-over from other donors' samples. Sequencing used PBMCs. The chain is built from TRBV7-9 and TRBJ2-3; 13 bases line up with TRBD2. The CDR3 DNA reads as TGTGCCAGCAGCGAAGGACTAGCGGGGGCCACAGATACGCAGTATTTT. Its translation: CASSEGLAGATDTQYF.